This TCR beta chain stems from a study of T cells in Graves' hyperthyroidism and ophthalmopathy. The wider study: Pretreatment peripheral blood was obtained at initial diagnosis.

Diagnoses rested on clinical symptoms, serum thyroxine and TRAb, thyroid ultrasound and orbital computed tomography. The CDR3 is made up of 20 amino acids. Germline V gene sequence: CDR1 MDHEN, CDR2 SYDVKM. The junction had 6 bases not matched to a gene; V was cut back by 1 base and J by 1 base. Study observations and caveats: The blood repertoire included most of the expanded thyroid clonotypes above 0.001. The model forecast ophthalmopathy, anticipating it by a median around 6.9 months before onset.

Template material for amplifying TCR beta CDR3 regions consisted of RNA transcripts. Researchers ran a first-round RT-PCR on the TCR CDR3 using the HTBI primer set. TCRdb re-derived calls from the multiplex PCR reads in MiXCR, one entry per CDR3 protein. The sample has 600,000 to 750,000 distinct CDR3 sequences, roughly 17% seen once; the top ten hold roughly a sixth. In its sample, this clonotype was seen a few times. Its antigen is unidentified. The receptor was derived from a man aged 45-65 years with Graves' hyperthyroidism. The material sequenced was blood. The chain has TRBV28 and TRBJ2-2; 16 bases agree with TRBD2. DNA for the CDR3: TGTGCCAGCAGTTTATCCCTGGGGACTAGCGGGAGGGAGAACACCGGGGAGCTGTTTTTT. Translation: CASSLSLGTSGRENTGELFF.